This T cell receptor (beta chain) came from a study of shared clonotypes between healthy human individuals. Study summary: The composition of the donors was a couple of women and a few men aged 18 to 49. Study outcomes and limitations: With few donors, the genetic and exposure-history diversity represented was limited. All-four-donor shared clonotypes had higher generation probabilities than non-shared clonotypes did.

CD45RO-negative, CCR7-selected cells formed the naive CD8 fraction, which excluded terminally differentiated effector memory CD45RA+ cells. A word on this clone: The antigen is not known.

Between the trimmed V and J ends, which lost 6 bases and 0 bases, there was a span of 18 bases. Germline V lookup: CDR1 WSHSY, CDR2 SAAADI. The CDR3 runs 16 residues. Evenly divided among several immunoSEQ plates was the genomic DNA of each subset. Assay: immunoSEQ multiplex PCR; the TCRdb copy retains only in-frame clones and omits some. The repertoire holds around 1,900,000 clones, with 93% as singletons. Sequenced: naive CD8+ T cells from PBMCs. The clonotype was recovered from a man aged 18 to 29 in good health. Some clones in this sample may be carry-over from other donors' samples. The V call is TRBV10-2, the J call TRBJ2-7, with D perhaps given as TRBD1 or TRBD2 (5 bases each). The CDR3 DNA follows: TGCGCCAGCAGCCGAGAGGGGCGGGTGATCTCCTACGAGCAGTACTTC. Amino acids: CASSREGRVISYEQYF.